A single sample is the source of the 13 T cell receptor beta chains below, sequenced in a study of shared clonotypes between healthy human individuals. TCRdb's copy holds only in-frame clones and misses some; the assay was immunoSEQ multiplex PCR. The table includes under 1,100,000 clones, roughly 80% detected once. The sample consisted of memory CD4+ T cells sorted from blood. This sample's subset: CD45RA-negative fraction. The receptor set was obtained from a young man in good health.

In its sample, this clone was seen a few times. The rearrangement uses TRBV7-6 and TRBJ2-2, with unresolved D. There are 17 residues in the CDR3. Between the trimmed V and J ends, which lost 7 bases and 0 bases, there was a span of 18 bases. CDR1 and CDR2 (germline): SGHVS, FNYEAQ. CDR3: CASTIPRLGANTGELFF. In nucleotides, the CDR3 is TGTGCCAGCACGATCCCGAGGCTAGGAGCGAACACCGGGGAGCTGTTTTTT.

This chain joins TRBV25-1 and TRBJ2-2, with 8 positions matching TRBD1. The CDR3 consists of 14 residues. Germline-derived CDR1 and CDR2 are MGHDK and SYGVNS. J gave up 4 bases and V 5 bases, and 3 bases lay outside the gene matches. The CDR3: CASSMGQVTGELFF. In DNA, the CDR3 is TGTGCCAGCAGTATGGGACAGGTCACCGGGGAGCTGTTTTTT.

The chain carries TRBV7-2 and TRBJ2-7; 8 positions match TRBD2. The junction had 2 bases not matched to a gene; V was cut back by 6 bases and J by 4 bases. The CDR3 runs to 12 residues. Germline V gives CDR1 SGHTA, CDR2 FQGNSA. The CDR3, as DNA: TGTGCCAGCAGGGCGGGAGGATACGAGCAGTACTTC. Protein sequence: CASRAGGYEQYF. Full variable domain (missing parts from reference TRBV7-2 and TRBJ2-7): GAGVSQSPSNKVTEKGKDVELRCDPISGHTALYWYRQSLGQGLEFLIYFQGNSAPDKSGLPSDRFSAERTGGSVSTLTIQRTQQEDSAVYLCASRAGGYEQYFGPGTRLTVT.

This chain joins TRBV4-3 and TRBJ1-2; D is perhaps TRBD1 (5 bases). CDR3 size: 14 residues. The V and J ends lost 0 bases and 8 bases respectively, with 13 bases between them. Germline CDR1 is LGHNA and CDR2 is YSLEER. The CDR3 region has the DNA TGCGCCAGCAGCCAAGAAGGCGGGGCAATGGGCTACACCTTC. Residues: CASSQEGGAMGYTF.

The V and J genes are TRBV5-1 and TRBJ2-5; a possible D gene is TRBD1 (5 bases). The assigned J gene may be wrong: the sequence end matches TRBJ2-7 better. CDR1 and CDR2 from the germline V gene are SGHRS and YFSETQ. The CDR3 extends over 15 amino acids. The CDR3 protein is CASSLAGLGWYEQYF. As DNA, the CDR3 is TGCGCCAGCAGCTTGGCAGGGCTCGGTTGGTACGAGCAGTACTTC.

The chain is built from TRBV5-6 and TRBJ2-7; D gene unclear. From germline, CDR1 is SGHDT and CDR2 YYEEEE. Trimming stripped 1 base from V and 7 bases from J, with 15 bases between. CDR3 length: 14 amino acids. The DNA for the CDR3 is TGTGCCAGCAGCTTGTCGGGCACGGCGAGGGAGCAGTACTTC. Translated, it gives CASSLSGTAREQYF.

The rearrangement joins TRBV9 to TRBJ2-1, with D tentatively TRBD2 (5 bases). There are 15 residues in the CDR3. Trimming took 4 bases from V and 8 from J, leaving 19 bases between them. Germline V gene lookup returns CDR1 SGDLS and CDR2 YYNGEE. The CDR3 bases are TGTGCCAGCAGCTCCCGGGGAGAACGGGAATATGAGCAGTTCTTC. As protein: CASSSRGEREYEQFF.

The chain joins TRBV5-4 to TRBJ1-4; D gene uncertain. Looked up from germline, CDR1 is SGHNT and CDR2 is YYREEE (reference sequence). The length of the CDR3 is 16 residues. V was cut by 0 bases and J by 2 bases, with 11 bases left in between. The CDR3 DNA is TGTGCCAGCAGCTTGGATCCCCCAAGGACTAATGAAAAACTGTTTTTT. Its protein product is CASSLDPPRTNEKLFF. Full variable domain (rest looked up from reference TRBV5-4 and TRBJ1-4): ETGVTQSPTHLIKTRGQQVTLRCSSQSGHNTVSWYQQALGQGPQFIFQYYREEENGRGNFPPRFSGLQFPNYSSELNVNALELDDSALYLCASSLDPPRTNEKLFFGSGTQLSVL.

There are a few counts of this clone. The chain uses TRBV10-3 and TRBJ1-5; D uncertain. The CDR3 is made up of 15 amino acids. The germline V gene encodes CDR1 ENHRY and CDR2 SYGVKD. Deletions cut 2 bases from V and 4 bases from J, with 12 bases between. CDR3 sequence: CAISETDGNNQPQHF. The CDR3 coding sequence is TGTGCCATCAGTGAGACGGACGGGAATAATCAGCCCCAGCATTTT.

The V and J genes are TRBV27 and TRBJ1-6; TRBD1 is a possible D gene (6 bases). The germline gives CDR1 MNHEY, CDR2 SMNVEV (reference sequence). The CDR3 spans 14 residues. V shed 4 bases and J shed 5 bases, with 9 bases lying between them. The CDR3 spells CASSWTADNSPLHF. The CDR3 bases are TGTGCCAGCAGTTGGACAGCTGATAATTCACCCCTCCACTTT.

V gene TRBV14 combines with J gene TRBJ1-2, with a tentative D call TRBD1 (5 bases). The CDR3 totals 15 residues. V lost 0 bases, J lost 9 bases, and 17 bases lay in between. CDR1 is SGHDN, CDR2 FVKESK, per germline. The CDR3 nucleotides are TGTGCCAGCAGCCAAGAAGATCCAGGGCGAGGAAGCTACACCTTC. Its protein is CASSQEDPGRGSYTF. Based on the CDR3 plus reference TRBV14 and TRBJ1-2, the full variable domain is EAGVTQFPSHSVIEKGQTVTLRCDPISGHDNLYWYRRVMGKEIKFLLHFVKESKQDESGMPNNRFLAERTGGTYSTLKVQPAELEDSGVYFCASSQEDPGRGSYTFGSGTRLTVV.

The rearrangement uses TRBV28 and TRBJ2-5; the D gene is possibly TRBD1 (8 bases). The CDR3 has 13 amino acids. The ends were cut back, 7 bases at V and 5 bases at J, with 14 bases in the middle. Germline assignment: CDR1 MDHEN and CDR2 SYDVKM. CDR3 in DNA: TGTGCCAGCAACAGGGGGGGCGTTGAGACCCAGTACTTC. It is translated as CASNRGGVETQYF.

As for this clone: Other nucleotide sequences from this sample produce the same CDR3. V gene TRBV29-1 combines with J gene TRBJ2-5, with TRBD1 identical over 7 bases. The end of the DNA fits TRBJ2-7 better, so the J call may be wrong. This CDR3 is built from 11 residues. From germline, CDR1 is SQVTM and CDR2 ANQGSEA. The CDR3 is CSVAPGGEQYF. In nucleotides, the CDR3 is TGCAGCGTTGCCCCAGGGGGCGAGCAGTACTTC.